This T cell receptor beta chain was identified during a study of beta chain features in type 1 diabetes. General study points: Sequencing used cDNA, and cells with high TCR expression could therefore be over-represented. In every one of the four CD4+ subsets, TCRB CDR3s were moderately but significantly shorter in Type 1 diabetes patients.

Sort purity for all populations was recorded as exceeding 98%. A remark on this clone: The antigen remains undetermined.

Of the isolated RNA, all was reverse transcribed, and so the sequenced material was expressed TCRB transcripts. TCRdb's copy holds only in-frame clones and misses some; the assay was immunoSEQ multiplex PCR. The table includes approximately 730,000 clones, roughly 13% detected once. The CDR3 sequence is 14 residues long. Germline lookup yields CDR1 SNHLY and CDR2 FYNNEI. Trimming stripped 2 bases from V and 4 bases from J, with 11 bases between. The receptor was isolated from a man aged 18 to 30 with type 1 diabetes. The chain couples TRBV2 to TRBJ1-2; D unclear. Sequencing was carried out using naive CD4+ T cells from blood. CDR3 sequence (DNA): TGTGCCAGCAGTGAATCGATGGGAGGCTATGGCTACACCTTC. Its translation: CASSESMGGYGYTF.